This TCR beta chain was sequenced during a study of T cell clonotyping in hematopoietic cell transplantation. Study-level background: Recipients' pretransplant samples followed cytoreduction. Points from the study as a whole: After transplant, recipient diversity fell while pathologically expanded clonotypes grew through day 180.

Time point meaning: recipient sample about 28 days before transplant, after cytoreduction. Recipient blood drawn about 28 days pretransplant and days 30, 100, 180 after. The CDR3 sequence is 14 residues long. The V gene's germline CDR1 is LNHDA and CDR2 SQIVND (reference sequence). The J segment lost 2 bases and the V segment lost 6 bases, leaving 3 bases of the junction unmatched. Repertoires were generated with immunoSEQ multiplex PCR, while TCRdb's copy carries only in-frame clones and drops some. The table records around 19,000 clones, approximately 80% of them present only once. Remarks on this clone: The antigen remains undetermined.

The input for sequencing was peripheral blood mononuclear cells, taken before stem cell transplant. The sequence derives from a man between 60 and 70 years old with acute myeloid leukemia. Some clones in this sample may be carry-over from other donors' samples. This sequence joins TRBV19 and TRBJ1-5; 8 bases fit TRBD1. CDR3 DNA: TGTGCCAGTAGCGGACAGGGCGGCAATCAGCCCCAGCATTTT. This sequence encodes CASSGQGGNQPQHF.